This entry lists 21 T cell receptor beta chains sequenced from one sample in a study of control samples from healthy donors and cancer patients. Sequenced by immunoSEQ multiplex PCR; TCRdb stores in-frame clones only, minus some. This sample has about 150,000 clones, with approximately 93% found just once. The sample taken for sequencing was blood. Source of these receptors: a man in his forties in good health.

V usage is TRBV28 and J usage is TRBJ2-7; D gene uncertain. The germline V gene encodes CDR1 MDHEN and CDR2 SYDVKM. V lost 3 bases and J lost 6, with 6 bases in between. The CDR3 runs 11 residues. The CDR3 sequence: CASSLTREQYF. The CDR3, as DNA: TGTGCCAGCAGTTTGACCCGCGAGCAGTACTTC.

The genes are TRBV7-9 and TRBJ1-2, with TRBD1 matching 12 bases. Germline V lookup: CDR1 SEHNR, CDR2 FQNEAQ (reference sequence). The CDR3 is 15 residues long. V dropped 3 bases and J dropped 6; count of bases not matched to a gene: 5. CDR3 loop: CASSLGQGAENGYTF. In DNA, the CDR3 is TGTGCCAGCAGCTTGGGACAGGGGGCTGAAAATGGCTACACCTTC.

The V and J genes are TRBV6-5 and TRBJ2-7; D is perhaps TRBD1 (5 bases). With 0 bases removed from V and 3 bases from J, the gap between germline ends came to 9 bases. This CDR3 has 14 residues. Germline CDR1 MNHEY, CDR2 SVGAGI. This chain's CDR3 is CASSYSDRDYEQYF. In DNA form, the CDR3 reads TGTGCCAGCAGTTACTCAGACAGAGACTACGAGCAGTACTTC.

The chain joins TRBV19 to TRBJ2-5; D not resolved. V was clipped by 7 bases and J by 7 bases, with 16 bases between them. Per germline, CDR1 LNHDA and CDR2 SQIVND (reference sequence). This CDR3 region has 13 residues. DNA of the CDR3: TGTGCCAGTACCCCCACCGGTGGACGGACCCAGTACTTC. This sequence encodes CASTPTGGRTQYF. Together with reference TRBV19 and TRBJ2-5, the CDR3 gives the full variable domain: DGGITQSPKYLFRKEGQNVTLSCEQNLNHDAMYWYRQDPGQGLRLIYYSQIVNDFQKGDIAEGYSVSREKKESFPLTVTSAQKNPTAFYLCASTPTGGRTQYFGPGTRLLVL.

The V call is TRBV5-8, the J call TRBJ2-1, with 9 bases identical to TRBD2. The CDR3 has 17 residues. CDR1 and CDR2 from the germline V gene are SGHTS and YDEGEE. J lost 0 bases, V lost 4 bases, and 8 bases had no gene match. CDR3 bases: TGTGCCAGCAGCCGGCGACCTAGCGGGGCCTCCTACAATGAGCAGTTCTTC. Protein: CASSRRPSGASYNEQFF.

The chain recombines TRBV5-1 with TRBJ1-3; 8 nucleotides align to TRBD1. This CDR3 spans 17 amino acids. With V trimmed by 3 bases and J by 4 bases, 12 bases remained unmatched. Germline V CDR1 and CDR2: SGHRS, YFSETQ. CDR3 coding DNA: TGCGCCAGCAGCTCCTGGGGGGACAGGACGAAGGGAAACACCATATATTTT. Translated: CASSSWGDRTKGNTIYF. The variable domain in full, with the rest retrieved from reference TRBV5-1 and TRBJ1-3, is KAGVTQTPRYLIKTRGQQVTLSCSPISGHRSVSWYQQTPGQGLQFLFEYFSETQRNKGNFPGRFSGRQFSNSRSEMNVSTLELGDSALYLCASSSWGDRTKGNTIYFGEGSWLTVV.

DNA of the CDR3: TGCGCCAGCCTCCGGGGGGAGAACACTGAAGCTTTCTTT. The encoded protein is CASLRGENTEAFF. This chain uses TRBV5-1 with TRBJ1-1; TRBD1 is a possible D gene (5 bases). CDR3 size: 13 residues. Germline CDR1 SGHRS, CDR2 YFSETQ. V lost 7 bases and J lost 1, with 11 bases in between.

The V call is TRBV7-8, the J call TRBJ2-7; maybe TRBD1 (6 bases). Trimming pared 3 bases from V and 1 base from J, leaving 10 bases between. This CDR3 comprises 14 residues. Germline V lookup: CDR1 SGHVS, CDR2 FQNEAQ. The CDR3 protein is CASSFSGQSYEQYF. The CDR3 coding sequence is TGTGCCAGCAGCTTCTCCGGACAGTCCTACGAGCAGTACTTC. The variable domain in full, completed from reference TRBV7-8 and TRBJ2-7, reads GAGVSQSPRYKVAKRGQDVALRCDPISGHVSLFWYQQALGQGPEFLTYFQNEAQLDKSGLPSDRFFAERPEGSVSTLKIQRTQQEDSAVYLCASSFSGQSYEQYFGPGTRLTVT.

This sequence joins TRBV5-4 and TRBJ1-5; D is unresolved. V was pared by 3 bases and J by 7 bases, with 8 bases between. This CDR3 spans 12 amino acids. Germline values: CDR1 SGHNT, CDR2 YYREEE (reference sequence). For the CDR3, the DNA is TGTGCCAGCAGCTCCCCGGGCCAGCCCCAGCATTTT. This codes for CASSSPGQPQHF.

The rearrangement joins TRBV7-2 to TRBJ2-5, with 8 bases aligning to TRBD1. The germline V gene has CDR1 SGHTA and CDR2 FQGNSA. The CDR3 runs to 16 residues. Trimming cost V 1 base and J 4 bases; bases outside gene matches: 8. The DNA for the CDR3 is TGTGCCAGCAGCTTAGTTGGACAGGGAAATTTAGAGACCCAGTACTTC. Translating gives CASSLVGQGNLETQYF.

The chain couples TRBV19 to TRBJ2-1; no clear D. Germline V gene data show CDR1 as LNHDA and CDR2 as SQIVND (reference sequence). The CDR3 is made up of 14 amino acids. Trimming removed 5 bases at V and 5 bases at J, with 13 bases between. The CDR3 spells CASSDGLQHNEQFF. In DNA, the CDR3 is TGTGCCAGTAGTGACGGGCTACAACACAATGAGCAGTTCTTC. The full variable domain, in which reference TRBV19 and TRBJ2-1 provide the parts outside the CDR3, is DGGITQSPKYLFRKEGQNVTLSCEQNLNHDAMYWYRQDPGQGLRLIYYSQIVNDFQKGDIAEGYSVSREKKESFPLTVTSAQKNPTAFYLCASSDGLQHNEQFFGPGTRLTVL.

The rearrangement joins TRBV11-3 to TRBJ1-1; 8 bases match TRBD1. CDR1 and CDR2 (germline): SGHNT, YENEEA. This CDR3 spans 13 amino acids. With 0 bases clipped from V and 11 bases from J, the junction kept 5 bases outside the gene matches. CDR3 sequence: CASSLDQGAQAFF. The CDR3 DNA reads as TGTGCCAGCAGCTTAGATCAGGGGGCGCAGGCTTTCTTT.

J is TRBJ1-1 and V is TRBV27; 9 nucleotides agree with TRBD1. The CDR3 is 14 residues long. Germline trimming cut 8 bases from V and 6 bases from J; bases unmatched to any gene: 10. Looked up from germline, CDR1 is MNHEY and CDR2 is SMNVEV (reference sequence). CDR3 region: CASSPRTGAAEAFF. CDR3 DNA: TGTGCCAGCTCCCCCCGGACAGGGGCCGCTGAAGCTTTCTTT.

The CDR3 here is CASSLSRDQPQHF. The CDR3 coding sequence is TGTGCCAGCAGCTTAAGCAGAGATCAGCCCCAGCATTTT. This sequence joins TRBV7-2 and TRBJ1-5; D ambiguous. The CDR3 extends over 13 amino acids. Germline CDR1 and CDR2: SGHTA and FQGNSA. V was trimmed by 2 bases and J by 5 bases, leaving 7 bases between them.

The V call is TRBV7-2, the J call TRBJ2-3; the match to TRBD2 covers 11 bases. The CDR3 sequence is 16 residues long. From germline, CDR1 is SGHTA and CDR2 FQGNSA. With V trimmed by 5 bases and J by 2 bases, 6 bases remained unmatched. The CDR3 DNA follows: TGTGCCAGCAGCCCTAGCGGGGGGAAGGACACAGATACGCAGTATTTT. Translating gives CASSPSGGKDTDTQYF.

This rearrangement joins TRBV6-6 to TRBJ1-5, with a tentative D call TRBD1 (5 bases). V lost 0 bases and J lost 3, with 9 bases in between. The CDR3 is 15 amino acids. Germline CDR1 is MNHNY and CDR2 is SVGAGI (reference sequence). Here the CDR3 reads CASSYSGHNNQPQHF. CDR3 DNA: TGTGCCAGCAGTTACTCAGGACACAACAATCAGCCCCAGCATTTT.

This clone was observed a few times. This sequence joins TRBV7-3 and TRBJ2-5; TRBD1 agrees at 8 bases. V shed 5 bases and J 0 bases; nucleotides not matched to a gene: 2. The V gene's germline CDR1 is SGHTA and CDR2 FQGTGA. The CDR3 sequence is 14 residues long. The CDR3 bases are TGTGCCAGCAGCCTGACAGGGGACCAAGAGACCCAGTACTTC. Translating gives CASSLTGDQETQYF.

The V and J genes are TRBV19 and TRBJ1-1; 8 bases are shared with TRBD1. This CDR3 region has 17 residues. Germline V gene lookup returns CDR1 LNHDA and CDR2 SQIVND (reference sequence). Trimming removed 1 base from V and 0 bases from J; junction bases left unmatched: 7. CDR3 sequence reads: CASSIGPLQGVNTEAFF. The CDR3 nucleotides are TGTGCCAGTAGTATAGGGCCCCTACAGGGGGTGAACACTGAAGCTTTCTTT.

The chain joins TRBV6-5 to TRBJ1-1, with D possibly being TRBD1 (6 bases). Germline-derived CDR1 and CDR2 are MNHEY and SVGAGI. V dropped 2 bases and J dropped 1 base, with 11 bases sitting between them. The CDR3 has 15 residues. CDR3 protein: CASSYEAGANTEAFF. The DNA of the CDR3 is TGTGCCAGCAGTTACGAAGCAGGGGCGAACACTGAAGCTTTCTTT.

V usage is TRBV7-2 and J usage is TRBJ1-3; 10 bases align to TRBD1. From germline, CDR1 is SGHTA and CDR2 FQGNSA. The trim removed 5 bases at V and 4 bases at J, leaving 11 bases unmatched. This CDR3 spans 17 amino acids. The CDR3 DNA sequence: TGTGCCAGCAGCCGTATGGGGGACAGGGGTAAAGGAAACACCATATATTTT. This gives the protein CASSRMGDRGKGNTIYF.

The V gene is TRBV11-2, the J gene TRBJ1-1, with TRBD1 matching over 7 bases. Germline CDR1 reads SGHAT; CDR2 reads FQNNGV. The CDR3 is 15 amino acids. The J segment lost 2 bases and the V segment lost 7 bases, leaving 10 bases of the junction unmatched. The chain's CDR3 is CASIGYRDRNTEAFF. CDR3 DNA: TGTGCCAGCATAGGATACCGGGACAGAAACACTGAAGCTTTCTTT.